This T cell receptor (beta chain) was documented in a study of OX40 agonist ivuxolimab in advanced cancers. Autoimmune disease history or systemic immunosuppression excluded patients. The assay was immunoSEQ multiplex PCR, and TCRdb's table has in-frame clones only and misses some. The sample yields around 20,000 clones, roughly 82% seen once. The sequences come from CD4+ or CD8+ T cells sorted from blood, collected in a trial of the OX40 agonist ivuxolimab. This TCR was sampled from an adult with an advanced solid tumor such as melanoma, head and neck, liver or kidney cancer.

CDR3 coding DNA: TGTGCCAGCAGCTTCCCTGGGGGGGCCCCGGGATACAATGAGCAGTTCTTC. It translates to CASSFPGGAPGYNEQFF. The rearrangement joins TRBV7-9 to TRBJ2-1; D possibly corresponds to TRBD2 (7 bases). Germline values: CDR1 SEHNR, CDR2 FQNEAQ (reference sequence). The CDR3 loop spans 17 amino acids. Deletions cut 3 bases from V and 4 bases from J, with 19 bases between.